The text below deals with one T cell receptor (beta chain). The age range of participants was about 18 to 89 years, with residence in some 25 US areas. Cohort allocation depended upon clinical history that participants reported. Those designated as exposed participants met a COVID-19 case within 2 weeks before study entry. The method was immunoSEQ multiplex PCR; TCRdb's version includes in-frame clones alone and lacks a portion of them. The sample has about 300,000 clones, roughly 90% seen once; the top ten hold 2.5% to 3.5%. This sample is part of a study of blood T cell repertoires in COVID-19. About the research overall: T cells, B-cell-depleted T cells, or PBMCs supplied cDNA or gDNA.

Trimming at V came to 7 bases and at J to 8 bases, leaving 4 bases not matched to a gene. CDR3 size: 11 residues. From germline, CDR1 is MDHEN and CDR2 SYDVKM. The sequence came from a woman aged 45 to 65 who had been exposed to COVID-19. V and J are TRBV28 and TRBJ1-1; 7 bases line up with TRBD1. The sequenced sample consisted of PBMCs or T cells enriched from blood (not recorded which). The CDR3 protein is CASNRQGEAFF. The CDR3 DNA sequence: TGTGCCAGCAATAGACAGGGAGAAGCTTTCTTT.